This passage covers 27 T cell receptor beta chains from one sample sequenced in a study of tumor and adjacent non-tumor tissue in lung cancer. No cell sorting was done before RNA was extracted from the tissue. This non-tumor lung sample came from over 3 cm beyond the tumor edge. Three rounds of nested PCR, following a modified ARM-PCR protocol, produced the TCRbeta library. TCRdb re-called the multiplex PCR reads through MiXCR, storing one row per CDR3 protein. The sample carries fewer than 100,000 distinct CDR3 sequences, roughly 80% recorded once. Sample: distant non-tumor lung tissue. These receptors all come from a man in his sixties with non-small cell lung cancer.

Points on this clonotype: An end of the junction differs from the germline gene, which may be a read error. V is TRBV12-3 or TRBV12-4 and J is TRBJ2-7, with TRBD1 identical over 8 bases. The CDR3 runs 14 residues. CDR3 bases: TGTGTCAGCAACCCCACAGGGGGCTCCTACGAGCAGTACTTC. Protein: CVSNPTGGSYEQYF.

A single count supports this clonotype. A clone one base away is much larger, so this may be a read error. The J gene is TRBJ2-1, the V gene TRBV20-1; TRBD2 aligns across 11 bases. Per the germline V gene, CDR1 is DFQATT and CDR2 is SNEGSKA (reference sequence). The CDR3 covers 13 residues. The CDR3 DNA reads TGCAGTGCCATTAGCGGGAGGGTACGTGAGCAGCTCTTC. Protein product: CSAISGRVREQLF.

This clonotype came up once. Because the CDR3 is missing its conserved closing phenylalanine or tryptophan, this is likely a read error. The chain has TRBV4-2 and TRBJ2-7; D call uncertain. V gave up 0 bases and J gave up 3 bases, with 12 bases separating them. CDR3 length equals 15 residues. Germline CDR1 and CDR2: LGHNA and YNFKEQ. The CDR3 nucleotides read TGTGCCAGCAGCCAAGATAGTCCGGGCCTCTACGAGCAGTACATC. As protein: CASSQDSPGLYEQYI.

As regards this clonotype: An end of the junction does not agree with germline; a read error may underlie this. The V call is TRBV20-1, the J call TRBJ2-7; D is possibly TRBD2 (6 bases). The CDR3 runs 14 residues. Germline CDR1 is DFQATT and CDR2 is SNEGSKA (reference sequence). CDR3 in amino acids: CNARDQRVSYEQYF. The CDR3 coding sequence is TGCAATGCTAGAGACCAGCGGGTGTCCTACGAGCAGTACTTC.

Comment on this clonotype: An end of the junction does not agree with germline; a read error may underlie this. This chain uses TRBV11-3 with TRBJ2-5; tentative D call: TRBD1 (5 bases). This CDR3 has 14 residues. Germline V CDR1 and CDR2: SGHNT, YENEEA. DNA of the CDR3: TGTGCCAGCAGCTTAGTACAGGACCAAGAGACTCAGTACTTC. Its protein product is CASSLVQDQETQYF.

Notes on this clonotype: The final CDR3 position lacks the conserved phenylalanine or tryptophan, pointing to a likely read error. No DNA is shown, since the ends of the CDR3 on it are uncertain; the CDR3 is the one TCRdb lists. The genes are TRBV4-3 and TRBJ1-1; the table assigns TRBD1, which was not confirmed against the DNA. Ends included, the CDR3 has 17 residues. Germline V gene sequence: CDR1 LGHNA, CDR2 YSLEER. The CDR3 here is CASSQDVPGSSGTEAIL.

On this clonotype itself: One end of the junction does not line up with germline, which may come from a read error. V is TRBV11-2 and J is TRBJ2-5, with a possible D match to TRBD1 (7 bases). Germline V gives CDR1 SGHAT, CDR2 FQNNGV. This CDR3 comprises 13 residues. CDR3 in amino acids: CVSGSTGEETQYF. CDR3 sequence (DNA): TGTGTCAGCGGCTCTACAGGGGAGGAGACCCAATACTTC.

A note on this clonotype: This may be a read error, as it is one base from a much larger clone. Here the CDR3 omits its conserved ending phenylalanine or tryptophan, so a read error is the likely source. The chain carries TRBV4-2 and TRBJ1-6; 7 nucleotides line up with TRBD1. Germline assignment: CDR1 LGHNA and CDR2 YNFKEQ. The CDR3 sequence is 15 residues long. V was clipped by 0 bases and J by 8 bases; unmatched bases: 4. As DNA, the CDR3 is TGTGCCAGCAGCCAAGATGGGGACAGCTATTCACCCCTCCACTAT. It is translated as CASSQDGDSYSPLHY.

The V call is TRBV11-2, the J call TRBJ1-6, with unresolved D. Germline CDR1 SGHAT, CDR2 FQNNGV. This CDR3 spans 15 amino acids. V was clipped by 6 bases and J by 5 bases, with 14 bases between them. In DNA, the CDR3 is TGTGCCAGCAGAGAGAAGACTGAAAATAATTCACCCCTCCACTTT. It yields the protein CASREKTENNSPLHF.

The chain links TRBV11-2 to TRBJ2-5; D may be TRBD2 (7 bases). The germline V gene encodes CDR1 SGHAT and CDR2 FQNNGV. Deletions cut 5 bases from V and 9 bases from J, with 25 bases between. The CDR3 is 16 residues long. CDR3 loop: CASSPTMGGLKEAQYF. The CDR3, as DNA: TGTGCCAGCAGCCCCACAATGGGGGGGCTAAAGGAGGCCCAGTACTTC.

In regard to this clonotype: As the CDR3 is not closed by the conserved phenylalanine or tryptophan, this likely results from a read error. The V call is TRBV20-1, the J call TRBJ2-2; 12 bases match TRBD2. V lost 4 bases, J lost 3 bases, and 6 bases stayed unmatched. The CDR3 is 16 amino acids. Germline V gene lookup returns CDR1 DFQATT and CDR2 SNEGSKA (reference sequence). In nucleotides, the CDR3 is TGCAGTGCTAAGGAGACTAGCGGGGGAGACACCGGGGAGCTGTTTATT. Protein: CSAKETSGGDTGELFI.

This clonotype was detected only a few times. The chain couples TRBV11-2 to TRBJ1-4; D remains unclear. The germline CDR1 and CDR2 sequences are SGHAT and FQNNGV. The CDR3 spans 17 residues. The V and J ends lost 1 base and 3 bases respectively, with 15 bases between them. CDR3 protein: CASSLVPQRNSNEKLFF. CDR3 DNA: TGTGCCAGCAGCTTAGTCCCGCAACGTAATTCTAATGAAAAACTGTTTTTT. Variable domain in full (rest from reference TRBV11-2 and TRBJ1-4): EAGVAQSPRYKIIEKRQSVAFWCNPISGHATLYWYQQILGQGPKLLIQFQNNGVVDDSQLPKDRFSAERLKGVDSTLKIQPAKLEDSAVYLCASSLVPQRNSNEKLFFGSGTQLSVL.

Note on this clonotype: A much larger clonotype is one base distant, so this may be a read error. This chain joins TRBV10-1 and TRBJ2-3; 7 positions match TRBD2. Germline CDR1 WNHNN, CDR2 SYGVQD (reference sequence). The length of the CDR3 is 13 residues. With 4 bases clipped from V and 7 bases from J, the junction kept 5 bases outside the gene matches. This chain's CDR3 is CASSGPGGHTQYF. Written as DNA, the CDR3 is TGCGCCAGCAGTGGACCGGGGGGTCATACGCAGTATTTT.

In regard to this clonotype: Because it lacks the conserved phenylalanine or tryptophan at the end, this CDR3 is likely a read error. CDR3 bases: TGTGCCAGCAGCATAACTACGAGACGGGGCATGAACACTGAAGCTTTCTAT. Translated, it gives CASSITTRRGMNTEAFY. V gene TRBV12-3 or TRBV12-4 combines with J gene TRBJ1-1; D may be TRBD1 (5 bases). With 6 bases removed from V and 0 bases from J, the gap between germline ends came to 20 bases. This CDR3 is 17 amino acids long.

CDR3 DNA: TGTGCCTGCATGGACCTTGTGGGGGCCAACGTCCTGACTTTC. It is translated as CACMDLVGANVLTF. The rearrangement links TRBV30 to TRBJ2-6; D remains unclear. The CDR3 extends over 14 amino acids. CDR1 and CDR2 (germline): GTSNPN, SVGIG (reference sequence). Between the trimmed V and J ends, which lost 6 bases and 4 bases, there was a span of 13 bases.

The V call is TRBV5-4, the J call TRBJ2-7; 10 bases match TRBD2. V shed 0 bases and J 3 bases; nucleotides not matched to a gene: 12. There are 18 residues in the CDR3. The germline CDR1 and CDR2 sequences are SGHNT and YYREEE (reference sequence). CDR3 DNA sequence: TGTGCCAGCAGCTTGGATGCTAGCGGGAGTGTCACCTACTACGAGCAGTACTTC. It yields the protein CASSLDASGSVTYYEQYF.

This clonotype occurred once. The chain combines TRBV10-3 with TRBJ1-2; a possible D gene is TRBD1 (6 bases). Trimming took 2 bases from V and 13 from J, leaving 14 bases between them. Germline V gene sequence: CDR1 ENHRY, CDR2 SYGVKD. CDR3 size: 12 residues. The CDR3 sequence: CAISETQGLSTF. The CDR3 coding sequence is TGTGCCATCAGTGAGACACAGGGATTGAGCACCTTC.

Only one count was recorded for this clonotype. An end of the junction differs from the germline gene, which may be a read error. V is TRBV6-1 and J is TRBJ1-5; TRBD1 might be the D (6 bases). The CDR3 has 15 amino acids. The germline CDR1 and CDR2 sequences are MNHNS and SASEGT. This CDR3 reads CASRLSTGWNQPQHF. Written as DNA, the CDR3 is TGCGCCAGCAGGCTGAGTACAGGGTGGAATCAGCCCCAGCATTTT.

J is TRBJ1-1 and V is TRBV5-4; 7 positions agree with TRBD1. CDR3 size: 17 residues. Germline CDR1 SGHNT, CDR2 YYREEE (reference sequence). The J segment lost 13 bases and the V segment lost 4 bases, leaving 25 bases of the junction unmatched. The CDR3 region has the DNA TGTGCCAGCAGCGCCGGTCGACAGGGACGAGGCGACATTGATGTTTTCTTT. This translates into CASSAGRQGRGDIDVFF.

This clonotype was counted a few times. The junction and the germline gene differ at one end; a read error may be behind it. The rearrangement uses TRBV11-3 and TRBJ1-1, with unresolved D. The CDR3 extends over 14 amino acids. CDR1 is SGHNT and CDR2 is YENEEA in the germline V gene. CDR3 DNA: TGTGCCGGCAGTTCGCACGGACGGCAGGCTGAAGCTTTCTTT. As protein: CAGSSHGRQAEAFF.

As for this clonotype: A much larger clone lies one base from this, so it may be a read error. The rearrangement uses TRBV4-1 and TRBJ2-2; 8 bases agree with TRBD2. V lost 3 bases to trimming and J lost 6 bases; unmatched junction nucleotides: 3. The CDR3 has 14 amino acids. Germline values: CDR1 MGHRA, CDR2 YSYEKL. CDR3 nucleotide sequence: TGCGCCAGCAGCCAGGGACTAGTTCCCGGGGAGCTGTTTTTT. It encodes CASSQGLVPGELFF.

A remark on this clonotype: Sequence at one end of the junction differs from germline and may be a read error. The rearrangement uses TRBV11-3 and TRBJ2-3, with 8 bases lining up with TRBD1. The CDR3 length is 14 residues. In germline, CDR1 is SGHNT, CDR2 YENEEA. The CDR3 here is CTSSPTGGSDTQYF. For the CDR3, the DNA is TGTACCAGCAGTCCCACAGGGGGATCAGATACGCAGTATTTT.

Comment on this clonotype: A read error may produce the germline difference seen at one junction end. V and J are TRBV29-1 and TRBJ2-1, with 11 nucleotides matching TRBD2. Germline CDR1 SQVTM, CDR2 ANQGSEA. This CDR3 has 13 amino acids. CDR3 amino acids: CSVEVSGGDGSVF. For the CDR3, the DNA is TGCAGCGTTGAGGTTAGCGGGGGGGATGGCAGTGTCTTC.

Notes on this clonotype: This CDR3 fails to terminate in the conserved phenylalanine or tryptophan, so it likely reflects a read error. V gene TRBV11-3 combines with J gene TRBJ1-1; 9 nucleotides line up with TRBD1. The CDR3 has 16 residues. Germline V gene lookup returns CDR1 SGHNT and CDR2 YENEEA. The chain's CDR3 is CARSLDGDRVNIEAFI. The CDR3 nucleotides read TGTGCCAGAAGCTTAGATGGGGACAGGGTGAACATTGAAGCTTTCATT.

About this clonotype itself: Relative to the germline gene, one junction end is altered; a read error may explain this. V is TRBV11-2 and J is TRBJ2-5, with a weak D call TRBD1 (5 bases). The CDR3 is made up of 13 amino acids. Germline assignment: CDR1 SGHAT and CDR2 FQNNGV. The CDR3 loop reads CASSSAGQETQYF. The CDR3 DNA is TGTGCCAGTAGCTCTGCAGGGCAAGAGACTCAGTACTTC.

Of note for this clonotype: This may stem from a read error, because a much larger clone lies one nucleotide away. The rearrangement uses TRBV7-8 and TRBJ2-3; D remains unclear. Germline CDR1 SGHVS, CDR2 FQNEAQ. The CDR3 contains 12 residues. CDR3 bases: TGTACCAGCAGCTATAGCACAGATACGCAGTATTTT. Translation gives CTSSYSTDTQYF.

This sequence joins TRBV20-1 and TRBJ2-1; D tentatively fits TRBD1 or TRBD2 (9 bases each). The CDR3 runs 14 residues. Germline V gene sequence: CDR1 DFQATT, CDR2 SNEGSKA (reference sequence). CDR3 residues: CSVRVRGGQGEQFF. The CDR3 DNA is TGCAGCGTTAGAGTGCGGGGGGGACAGGGTGAGCAGTTCTTC.